This entry lists 7 T cell receptor beta chains sequenced from one sample in a study of T cell repertoires in cytomegalovirus infection. Each CDR3 protein gets one entry after TCRdb re-called the reads with MiXCR. The sample holds more than 400,000 distinct CDR3 sequences, 26% seen once. Sequences were obtained from PBMCs. Receptors originate from a human donor in good health (CMV status not recorded). Some clones in this sample may be carry-over from other donors' samples.

This clonotype was seen only a few times. The chain couples TRBV4-1 to TRBJ1-5; D remains ambiguous. CDR3 length equals 18 residues. Trimming stripped 0 bases from V and 2 bases from J, with 17 bases between. Germline values: CDR1 MGHRA, CDR2 YSYEKL. The CDR3 is CASSQDPTSVWGNQPQHF. The DNA for the CDR3 is TGCGCCAGCAGCCAAGATCCGACGTCAGTTTGGGGCAATCAGCCCCAGCATTTT.

The genes are TRBV4-1 and TRBJ1-4; D call uncertain. V lost 4 bases, J lost 14 bases, and 20 bases lay in between. The CDR3 is 14 amino acids. The germline V gene has CDR1 MGHRA and CDR2 YSYEKL. CDR3 in amino acids: CASSLASNAAYLFF. The CDR3, as DNA: TGCGCCAGCAGCCTAGCCTCTAACGCAGCGTACCTGTTTTTT.

The V call is TRBV7-9, the J call TRBJ2-3, with D possibly being TRBD2 (6 bases). Germline values: CDR1 SEHNR, CDR2 FQNEAQ (reference sequence). The CDR3 length is 16 residues. The V end lost 1 base, the J end lost 1 base, and 12 bases lay between the germline ends. CDR3 DNA: TGTGCCAGCAGCTTAGTTGGCGGGGAGGGCACAGATACGCAGTATTTT. Its protein product is CASSLVGGEGTDTQYF.

This clonotype was seen many times. In DNA, the CDR3 is TGTGCCAGCAGCCCCTTTATGCGGGAGGAGCTGTTTTTT. Its translation is CASSPFMREELFF. The rearrangement links TRBV11-2 to TRBJ2-2, with D maybe TRBD2 (6 bases). Germline CDR1 SGHAT, CDR2 FQNNGV. The V and J ends lost 5 bases and 10 bases respectively, with 14 bases between them. The CDR3 length is 13 residues.

The chain carries TRBV5-8 and TRBJ2-3; D may be TRBD1 (8 bases). Deletions cut 1 base from V and 3 bases from J, with 15 bases between. There are 16 residues in the CDR3. Germline V CDR1 and CDR2: SGHTS, YDEGEE. In DNA, the CDR3 is TGTGCCAGCAGCTTGTACACAGGGGGGGGTACAGATACGCAGTATTTT. Translated, it gives CASSLYTGGGTDTQYF.

The rearrangement joins TRBV19 to TRBJ2-1; D is ambiguous. With 3 bases removed from V and 6 bases from J, the gap between germline ends came to 12 bases. The CDR3 totals 14 residues. Germline V gene data show CDR1 as LNHDA and CDR2 as SQIVND (reference sequence). CDR3 region: CASSIVKGFNEQFF. CDR3 bases: TGTGCCAGTAGTATTGTTAAGGGATTCAATGAGCAGTTCTTC. Supplemented by reference TRBV19 and TRBJ2-1, the full variable domain reads DGGITQSPKYLFRKEGQNVTLSCEQNLNHDAMYWYRQDPGQGLRLIYYSQIVNDFQKGDIAEGYSVSREKKESFPLTVTSAQKNPTAFYLCASSIVKGFNEQFFGPGTRLTVL.

The genes are TRBV30 and TRBJ1-1, with D hard to call. V gave up 0 bases and J gave up 1 base, with 9 bases separating them. CDR1 is GTSNPN and CDR2 is SVGIG in the germline V gene (reference sequence). The CDR3 has 14 residues. The CDR3 DNA follows: TGTGCCTGGAGTGTGGCCCCCCCGAACACTGAAGCTTTCTTT. The encoded protein is CAWSVAPPNTEAFF.